This T cell receptor (beta chain) was retrieved from a study of CD8+CD57+ T cells in acquired aplastic anemia. Trimming removed 0 bases from V and 7 bases from J, with 13 bases in between. Germline V lookup: CDR1 LNHNV, CDR2 YYDKDF (reference sequence). The CDR3 length is 14 residues. Genomic DNA served as template for TCR beta VDJ and CDR3 profiling. TCRdb fed the reads into MiXCR, producing one record per CDR3 protein. Of about 200,000 distinct CDR3 sequences listed, over 55% are singletons. Sequencing was done on patients that had shown CD8+CD57+ cell expansion by flow cytometry. The chain recombines TRBV15 with TRBJ2-7, with no clear D. The sample was sorted CD4+, CD8+, or CD8+CD57+ T cells (not recorded which) from PBMCs. The receptor was derived from a human donor with aplastic anemia. CDR3 loop: CATSRDQAAREQYF. The CDR3 DNA reads TGTGCCACCAGCAGAGATCAGGCTGCTCGAGAGCAGTACTTC.